This T cell receptor (beta chain) emerged from a study of early T cells in non-severe SARS-CoV-2 infection. Broader study findings: VDJdb matching favored anti-spike CD8 responses, missing private and CD4 specificities.

This clonotype was picked up a small number of times. Its matching antigen is unknown. Deletions cut 4 bases from V and 7 bases from J, with 10 bases between. The CDR3 sequence is 13 residues long. Germline CDR1 reads SNHLY; CDR2 reads FYNNEI. Attachment of unique molecular identifiers was made to individual cDNA molecules. TCRdb reprocessed the 5' RACE reads via MiXCR and lists one record per CDR3 protein. This sample has some 51,000 distinct CDR3 sequences, with 15% found just once. The TCR originated in an adult who was a healthcare worker with PCR-confirmed SARS-CoV-2 infection or an uninfected control (not recorded which). This chain joins TRBV2 and TRBJ2-2, with unresolved D. The sample here was whole blood, taken at baseline. CDR3 region: CASSARMGGELFF. The DNA for the CDR3 is TGTGCCAGCAGTGCCCGAATGGGCGGGGAGCTGTTTTTT. The complete variable domain, with remaining parts taken from reference TRBV2 and TRBJ2-2, reads EPEVTQTPSHQVTQMGQEVILRCVPISNHLYFYWYRQILGQKVEFLVSFYNNEISEKSEIFDDQFSVERPDGSNFTLKIRSTKLEDSAMYFCASSARMGGELFFGEGSRLTVL.